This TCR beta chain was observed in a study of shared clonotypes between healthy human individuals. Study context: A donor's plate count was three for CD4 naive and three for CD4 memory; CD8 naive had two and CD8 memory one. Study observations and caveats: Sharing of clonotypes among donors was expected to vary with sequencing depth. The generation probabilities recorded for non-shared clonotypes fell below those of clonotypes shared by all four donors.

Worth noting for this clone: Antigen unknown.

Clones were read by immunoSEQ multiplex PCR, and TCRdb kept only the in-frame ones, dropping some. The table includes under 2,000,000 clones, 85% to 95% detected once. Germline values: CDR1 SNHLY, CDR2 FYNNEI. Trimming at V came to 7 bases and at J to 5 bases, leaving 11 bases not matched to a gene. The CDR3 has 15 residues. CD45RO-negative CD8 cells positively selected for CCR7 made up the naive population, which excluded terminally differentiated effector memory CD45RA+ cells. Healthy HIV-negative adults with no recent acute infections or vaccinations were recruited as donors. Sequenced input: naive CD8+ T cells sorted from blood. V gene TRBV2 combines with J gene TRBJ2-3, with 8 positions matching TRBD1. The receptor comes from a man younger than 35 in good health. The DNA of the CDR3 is TGTGCCAGCACCGACGTTGGACAGGGATTAGATACGCAGTATTTT. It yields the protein CASTDVGQGLDTQYF.